The present T cell receptor beta chain was sequenced within a study of shared clonotypes between healthy human individuals. The assay was immunoSEQ multiplex PCR, and TCRdb's table has in-frame clones only and misses some. Among hundreds of thousands of clones listed, 90% to 96% were seen once. The CDR3 is made up of 15 amino acids. V gave up 7 bases and J gave up 4 bases, with 19 bases separating them. Germline CDR1 is SGHNT and CDR2 is YENEEA. Source material: naive CD4+ T cells sorted from blood. Subset given: CD45RA+ positively selected. V and J are TRBV11-3 and TRBJ2-5, with unresolved D. The receptor comes from a woman in her thirties in good health. The CDR3 coding sequence is TGTGCCAGCAACCCCGTGAGGTGTACGAGAGAGACCCAGTACTTC. It specifies CASNPVRCTRETQYF.